Following are 29 T cell receptor beta chains from one sample sequenced in a study of T cell responses to AZD1222 COVID-19 vaccine. Assay: immunoSEQ multiplex PCR; the TCRdb copy retains only in-frame clones and omits some. The sample contains about 79,000 clones, 80% to 90% of which appear only once. The sequenced sample was peripheral blood, obtained 28 days after the second AZD1222 dose. The source is an adult who received the AZD1222 COVID-19 vaccine.

This clone is a singleton in its sample. CDR3 residues: CASSLYGTDTQYF. Here the CDR3 DNA reads TGCGCCAGCAGCTTGTATGGCACAGATACGCAGTATTTT. The rearrangement joins TRBV5-1 to TRBJ2-3; D is undetermined. Looked up from germline, CDR1 is SGHRS and CDR2 is YFSETQ. V was pared by 1 base and J by 1 base, with 4 bases between. The CDR3 sequence is 13 residues long.

This chain connects TRBV19 to TRBJ1-2; 9 positions match TRBD1. This CDR3 region has 14 residues. Per germline, CDR1 LNHDA and CDR2 SQIVND (reference sequence). Trimming took 5 bases from V and 6 from J; bases not matched to a gene: 7. CDR3 sequence reads: CASSLYRGQDGYTF. CDR3 bases: TGTGCCAGTAGTCTTTACAGGGGGCAGGATGGCTACACCTTC.

The genes are TRBV5-1 and TRBJ1-5; no reliable D call. The CDR3 has 15 residues. Germline V lookup: CDR1 SGHRS, CDR2 YFSETQ. Trimming shortened V by 0 bases and J by 4 bases, and 11 bases separated the two germline ends. CDR3 nucleotides: TGCGCCAGCAGCTTGGCGGGTGGAAGTAATCAGCCCCAGCATTTT. Its protein is CASSLAGGSNQPQHF.

This chain connects TRBV14 to TRBJ2-5; 7 bases line up with TRBD1. The ends lost 2 bases at V and 1 base at J; junction bases unmatched: 4. CDR3 length equals 15 residues. Germline CDR1 is SGHDN and CDR2 is FVKESK. The CDR3 spells CASSQNWDSQETQYF. DNA of the CDR3: TGTGCCAGCAGCCAAAATTGGGACAGCCAAGAGACCCAGTACTTC.

The rearrangement links TRBV30 to TRBJ2-3, with TRBD2 identical over 9 bases. From germline, CDR1 is GTSNPN and CDR2 SVGIG (reference sequence). J gave up 4 bases and V 8 bases, and 10 bases lay outside the gene matches. The CDR3 has 14 residues. DNA for the CDR3: TGTGCCCGGCGGGGCGGGAGGGCCGCAGATACGCAGTATTTT. This codes for CARRGGRAADTQYF.

The rearrangement uses TRBV3-1 (or the pseudogene TRBV3-2) and TRBJ1-3; no clear D. Germline V CDR1 and CDR2: LGHDT, YNNKEL (reference sequence). V lost 4 bases, J lost 3 bases, and 7 bases lay in between. CDR3 size: 13 residues. The CDR3 sequence: CASSPANGNTIYF. The CDR3 region has the DNA TGTGCCAGCAGCCCAGCCAATGGAAACACCATATATTTT.

The chain combines TRBV5-1 with TRBJ1-4, with 7 bases fitting TRBD1. The CDR3 runs 16 residues. After removal of 4 bases from V and 2 bases from J, the junction contained 8 bases not matched to a gene. Germline V gene sequence: CDR1 SGHRS, CDR2 YFSETQ. The CDR3 DNA follows: TGCGCCAGCAGCCTACAGGGGATGGGGACTAATGAAAAACTGTTTTTT. This sequence encodes CASSLQGMGTNEKLFF.

The chain combines TRBV19 with TRBJ2-2, with 8 bases that match TRBD1. Per the germline V gene, CDR1 is LNHDA and CDR2 is SQIVND (reference sequence). Trimming took 4 bases from V and 4 from J; bases not matched to a gene: 8. The CDR3 loop spans 16 amino acids. Here the CDR3 DNA reads TGTGCCAGTAGTAGCTCGGGACAGGCGGGCACCGGGGAGCTGTTTTTT. It specifies CASSSSGQAGTGELFF.

In this sample, this clone turned up once. DNA for the CDR3: TGTGCCAGCAGCCAAGGACAGGGGGCGAACGGAAACACCATATATTTT. Its protein product is CASSQGQGANGNTIYF. This chain connects TRBV3-1 (or the pseudogene TRBV3-2) to TRBJ1-3, with TRBD1 matching over 10 bases. J lost 4 bases, V lost 1 base, and 4 bases had no gene match. Germline assignment: CDR1 LGHDT and CDR2 YNNKEL (reference sequence). The CDR3 length is 16 residues.

The chain recombines TRBV10-3 with TRBJ1-2; D might be TRBD1 (6 bases). The V and J ends lost 8 bases and 0 bases respectively, with 13 bases between them. Germline V gives CDR1 ENHRY, CDR2 SYGVKD. CDR3 length: 14 residues. The CDR3 is CAICGQTTNYGYTF. Here the CDR3 DNA reads TGTGCCATCTGCGGACAGACAACTAACTATGGCTACACCTTC.

CDR3 nucleotide sequence: TGTGCCAGCCTCGGGACAACTGAAGCTTTCTTT. It is translated as CASLGTTEAFF. The rearrangement links TRBV28 to TRBJ1-1, with TRBD1 as a possible D gene (6 bases). The V end lost 8 bases, the J end lost 5 bases, and 9 bases lay between the germline ends. This CDR3 has 11 residues. Germline CDR1 is MDHEN and CDR2 is SYDVKM.

In the case of this clone: Distinct nucleotide sequences in the sample also encode this CDR3. The gene calls are TRBV30 and TRBJ1-1; D uncertain. CDR3 length: 11 residues. CDR1 is GTSNPN and CDR2 is SVGIG in the germline V gene (reference sequence). V lost 6 bases to trimming and J lost 1 base, with 6 bases between them. CDR3 region: CACERNTEAFF. DNA of the CDR3: TGTGCCTGCGAGAGGAACACTGAAGCTTTCTTT.

The V gene is TRBV11-2, the J gene TRBJ2-1; the D gene is possibly TRBD2 (7 bases). The V and J ends lost 5 bases and 7 bases respectively, with 12 bases between them. The CDR3 spans 13 residues. Looked up from germline, CDR1 is SGHAT and CDR2 is FQNNGV. The CDR3 DNA reads as TGTGCCAGCAGCGAGAGGGGGGGGAATGAGCAGTTCTTC. It translates to CASSERGGNEQFF.

Written as DNA, the CDR3 is TGTGCCAGCAGATACAGGGGGAGCTCTGGGGCCAACGTCCTGACTTTC. Translating it yields CASRYRGSSGANVLTF. The gene calls are TRBV5-4 and TRBJ2-6, with TRBD1 identical over 8 bases. The CDR3 extends over 16 amino acids. The V segment lost 5 bases and the J segment 0 bases; nucleotides outside the gene matches: 4. Germline CDR1 is SGHNT and CDR2 is YYREEE (reference sequence).

V and J are TRBV5-1 and TRBJ2-1, with D perhaps given as TRBD1 or TRBD2 (5 bases each). Germline-derived CDR1 and CDR2 are SGHRS and YFSETQ. This CDR3 contains 15 residues. V lost 4 bases to trimming and J lost 0 bases, with 11 bases between them. The CDR3 reads CASSPGTHSYNEQFF. As DNA, the CDR3 is TGCGCCAGCAGCCCCGGGACCCACTCCTACAATGAGCAGTTCTTC.

The chain is built from TRBV7-2 and TRBJ2-1; 11 bases are shared with TRBD2. Germline lookup yields CDR1 SGHTA and CDR2 FQGNSA. The CDR3 has 14 amino acids. The ends lost 3 bases at V and 9 bases at J; junction bases unmatched: 4. CDR3 sequence reads: CASSFGLAGSEQFF. As DNA, the CDR3 is TGTGCCAGCAGCTTTGGACTAGCGGGTAGTGAGCAGTTCTTC.

The chain joins TRBV11-3 to TRBJ2-5, with D perhaps given as TRBD1 or TRBD2 (5 bases each). V was shortened by 6 bases and J by 5 bases, with 28 bases between the two germline ends. CDR3 length equals 18 residues. Germline V gene sequence: CDR1 SGHNT, CDR2 YENEEA. The CDR3 DNA reads as TGTGCCAGCAGGAAAACAACGGAACCGGGACCCCCGGGGGAGACCCAGTACTTC. Encoded protein: CASRKTTEPGPPGETQYF.

The gene calls are TRBV6-6 and TRBJ2-3; D possibly corresponds to TRBD2 (5 bases). Germline assignment: CDR1 MNHNY and CDR2 SVGAGI (reference sequence). The CDR3 spans 14 residues. The V end was cut by 4 bases, the J end by 2 bases, with 10 bases between. Here the CDR3 DNA reads TGTGCCAGCAGTTCCCCTAGCTCCACAGATACGCAGTATTTT. Amino acids: CASSSPSSTDTQYF.

V gene TRBV7-3 combines with J gene TRBJ1-1, with 8 bases matching TRBD1. The V gene end was trimmed by 2 bases and the J gene end by 11 bases; junction bases not matched to a gene: 7. CDR3 length equals 13 residues. From germline, CDR1 is SGHTA and CDR2 FQGTGA. This CDR3 is CASSLQADRVAFF. Here the CDR3 DNA reads TGTGCCAGCAGCTTACAAGCGGACAGGGTGGCTTTCTTT.

The chain couples TRBV6-1 to TRBJ2-7; 9 positions match TRBD1. Germline V CDR1 and CDR2: MNHNS, SASEGT. With 2 bases clipped from V and 2 bases from J, the junction kept 4 bases outside the gene matches. The CDR3 spans 15 residues. CDR3 amino acids: CASSEMGQGPYEQYF. The CDR3 DNA reads as TGTGCCAGCAGTGAAATGGGACAGGGTCCCTACGAGCAGTACTTC.

The V call is TRBV7-3, the J call TRBJ2-2; the match to TRBD2 covers 7 bases. The CDR3 is 19 amino acids. V lost 2 bases to trimming and J lost 6 bases; unmatched junction nucleotides: 18. Looked up from germline, CDR1 is SGHTA and CDR2 is FQGTGA. CDR3 sequence reads: CASSLFPLLSSGKAGELFF. As DNA, the CDR3 is TGTGCCAGCAGCTTATTCCCCTTACTTTCCAGCGGGAAGGCCGGGGAGCTGTTTTTT.

The genes are TRBV2 and TRBJ1-5, with TRBD1 as a possible D gene (5 bases). Germline CDR1 is SNHLY and CDR2 is FYNNEI. Trimming cost V 6 bases and J 7 bases, with 16 bases left between them. The CDR3 totals 14 residues. DNA of the CDR3: TGTGCCAGCAGCGTCGGGACCGTCGGGCAGCCCCAGCATTTT. It specifies CASSVGTVGQPQHF.

The chain couples TRBV27 to TRBJ2-7; D call uncertain. The germline V gene has CDR1 MNHEY and CDR2 SMNVEV (reference sequence). The CDR3 is 13 residues long. Trimming stripped 3 bases from V and 7 bases from J, with 13 bases between. Here the CDR3 DNA reads TGTGCCAGCAGTTTCCCTGTCCGCTCGGAGCAGTACTTC. It encodes CASSFPVRSEQYF.

This clone was observed once. The chain carries TRBV7-9 and TRBJ1-6, with 7 bases lining up with TRBD1. V shed 5 bases and J 10 bases; nucleotides not matched to a gene: 8. The germline V gene encodes CDR1 SEHNR and CDR2 FQNEAQ (reference sequence). This CDR3 is 14 amino acids long. The CDR3: CASSAGQLVSPLHF. DNA for the CDR3: TGTGCCAGCAGCGCGGGACAGCTAGTCTCACCCCTCCACTTT.

The chain uses TRBV7-3 and TRBJ2-1, with D hard to call. The CDR3 totals 13 residues. Germline V gene lookup returns CDR1 SGHTA and CDR2 FQGTGA. V was shortened by 9 bases and J by 5 bases, with 14 bases between the two germline ends. The DNA of the CDR3 is TGTGCCAGGTCTCCCGTTCCCCACAATGAGCAGTTCTTC. It translates to CARSPVPHNEQFF.

The chain combines TRBV30 with TRBJ2-2; D is perhaps TRBD2 (6 bases). Germline V gives CDR1 GTSNPN, CDR2 SVGIG (reference sequence). The germline V and J ends were trimmed by 3 bases and 7 bases, with 15 bases remaining between them. The CDR3 sequence is 14 residues long. The CDR3 DNA follows: TGTGCCTGGAGCGGTGGCTGGCGGGGCGGGGAGCTGTTTTTT. This encodes CAWSGGWRGGELFF.

This clone came up a few times. The rearrangement joins TRBV12-3 or TRBV12-4 to TRBJ1-2; D remains unclear. This CDR3 contains 12 residues. The V end lost 6 bases, the J end lost 8 bases, and 13 bases lay between the germline ends. DNA of the CDR3: TGTGCCAGCAGGCCACCCACGAGCGGCTACACCTTC. Translation: CASRPPTSGYTF.

The chain has TRBV7-3 and TRBJ2-7; no definite D call. Looked up from germline, CDR1 is SGHTA and CDR2 is FQGTGA. The CDR3 spans 13 residues. V lost 4 bases and J 2 bases, leaving 9 bases between the germline ends. The CDR3 nucleotides are TGTGCCAGCAGCTACTTGGCGGCCTACGAGCAGTACTTC. It specifies CASSYLAAYEQYF.

The V and J genes are TRBV7-3 and TRBJ2-3, with TRBD1 identical over 10 bases. CDR3 length equals 15 residues. Per the germline V gene, CDR1 is SGHTA and CDR2 is FQGTGA. With V trimmed by 5 bases and J by 6 bases, 8 bases remained unmatched. CDR3 nucleotide sequence: TGTGCCAGCAGCGGGAGGACAGGGGGAAGGGATACGCAGTATTTT. This encodes CASSGRTGGRDTQYF.